Listed here are 31 T cell receptor beta chains from one sample, sequenced in a study of T cells in Graves' hyperthyroidism and ophthalmopathy. RNA transcripts yielded amplified TCR beta CDR3 regions. A set of HTBI primers served as the primers for a first-round RT-PCR of the TCR CDR3. TCRdb used MiXCR to reprocess the multiplex PCR reads, holding one entry per CDR3 protein. This table holds about 380,000 distinct CDR3 sequences, around 14% found once. The specimen sequenced was blood. The origin of the receptors is a woman in her fifties or sixties with Graves' hyperthyroidism.

The rearrangement links TRBV27 to TRBJ1-1, with 11 bases fitting TRBD1. The CDR3 contains 12 residues. J was trimmed by 11 bases and V by 7 bases; bases with no gene match: 6. Germline CDR1 is MNHEY and CDR2 is SMNVEV (reference sequence). The chain's CDR3 is CASMGQGVLAFF. The DNA for the CDR3 is TGTGCCAGCATGGGACAGGGGGTTTTGGCTTTCTTT.

This clonotype was recorded many times. The chain combines TRBV29-1 with TRBJ2-7; D is uncertain. Trimming removed 4 bases at V and 5 bases at J, with 12 bases between. Germline V lookup: CDR1 SQVTM, CDR2 ANQGSEA. This CDR3 has 12 residues. CDR3: CSVGSSPHEQYF. CDR3 in DNA: TGCAGCGTTGGTAGTTCTCCCCACGAGCAGTACTTC.

The chain has TRBV4-2 and TRBJ2-1, with D uncertain. V was shortened by 0 bases and J by 6 bases, with 18 bases between the two germline ends. This CDR3 contains 17 residues. Germline V gene lookup returns CDR1 LGHNA and CDR2 YNFKEQ. The CDR3 coding sequence is TGTGCCAGCAGCCAAGACGTTCGGACCGAATTAATCAATGAGCAGTTCTTC. This gives the protein CASSQDVRTELINEQFF.

This clonotype was recorded at least ten times. The CDR3 region is CASSQDRRQGGHYGYTF. The CDR3 nucleotides are TGTGCCAGCAGCCAAGATCGTCGGCAGGGAGGGCACTATGGCTACACCTTC. J is TRBJ1-2 and V is TRBV3-1; tentative D call: TRBD1 (5 bases). V was pared by 0 bases and J by 3 bases, with 17 bases between. The CDR3 has 17 amino acids. Germline CDR1 reads LGHDT; CDR2 reads YNNKEL (reference sequence).

As concerns this clonotype: A read error may produce the germline difference seen at one junction end. The chain recombines TRBV15 with TRBJ1-1; maybe TRBD1 (6 bases). From germline, CDR1 is LNHNV and CDR2 YYDKDF (reference sequence). This CDR3 is 15 amino acids long. In DNA, the CDR3 is TGTGCCGCCAGCAGCTACCCACAGGGCACCACTGAAGCTTTCTTT. It specifies CAASSYPQGTTEAFF.

This clonotype was seen at least ten times. The gene calls are TRBV5-5 and TRBJ2-3, with 11 bases lining up with TRBD2. V lost 0 bases, J lost 4 bases, and 7 bases stayed unmatched. This CDR3 has 17 residues. The germline V gene has CDR1 SGHKS and CDR2 YYEKEE (reference sequence). Here the CDR3 DNA reads TGTGCCAGCAGCTTGGACCCCCCGGGACTAGCGGCAGATACGCAGTATTTT. Its translation: CASSLDPPGLAADTQYF.

This clonotype was observed many times. The genes are TRBV12-3 or TRBV12-4 and TRBJ1-2; no clear D gene. The CDR3 length is 11 residues. V was pared by 3 bases and J by 7 bases, with 6 bases between. The CDR3 here is CASSFRAGYTF. CDR3 in DNA: TGTGCCAGCAGTTTTAGGGCTGGCTACACCTTC.

This clonotype was seen more than once but under ten times. A clone one base away is much larger, so this may be a read error. This chain connects TRBV2 to TRBJ2-1, with 7 nucleotides matching TRBD2. This CDR3 spans 13 amino acids. V was pared by 6 bases and J by 10 bases, with 9 bases of the junction left unmatched. CDR1 and CDR2 from the germline V gene are SNHLY and FYNNEI. The CDR3 nucleotides read TGTGCCAGCAGGGGAGGGACCTGGGGCGAGCAGTTCTTC. It codes for CASRGGTWGEQFF.

This clonotype was observed many times. The chain couples TRBV20-1 to TRBJ2-3; tentatively, D is TRBD2 (6 bases). CDR3 length: 17 residues. The germline CDR1 and CDR2 sequences are DFQATT and SNEGSKA (reference sequence). Trimming removed 6 bases at V and 0 bases at J, with 22 bases between. CDR3 residues: CSAGRDSGATSTDTQYF. DNA for the CDR3: TGCAGTGCCGGTCGTGATAGCGGAGCCACTAGCACAGATACGCAGTATTTT.

V is TRBV14 and J is TRBJ1-2, with 7 bases that match TRBD1. V lost 2 bases and J lost 7; bases outside the gene matches: 10. CDR3 length: 15 amino acids. Germline loops: CDR1 SGHDN, CDR2 FVKESK. The CDR3, as DNA: TGTGCCAGCAGCCAACGGGACAGCTCAATTACTGGCTACACCTTC. It translates to CASSQRDSSITGYTF.

V is TRBV24-1 and J is TRBJ2-2; the D gene is possibly TRBD2 (5 bases). Trimming stripped 0 bases from V and 0 bases from J, with 19 bases between. This CDR3 spans 20 amino acids. Germline V gene lookup returns CDR1 KGHDR and CDR2 SFDVKD. DNA for the CDR3: TGTGCCACCAGTGATTTGAGGACTTTTCGCGCGGGCACGAACACCGGGGAGCTGTTTTTT. Translation: CATSDLRTFRAGTNTGELFF.

The chain links TRBV6-1 to TRBJ2-4; the D is unclear. CDR1 is MNHNS, CDR2 SASEGT, per germline. The CDR3 has 14 residues. V was cut by 8 bases and J by 6 bases, with 17 bases left in between. The CDR3 DNA reads TGTGCCAGCCTCCGGGCCAGGAGACGAAACATTCAGTACTTC. Protein: CASLRARRRNIQYF.

This clonotype has at least ten counts. The chain joins TRBV7-9 to TRBJ1-2; weak D call: TRBD1 (6 bases). The CDR3 spans 15 residues. V was cut by 0 bases and J by 5 bases, with 13 bases left in between. The germline V gene encodes CDR1 SEHNR and CDR2 FQNEAQ (reference sequence). The CDR3 is CASSLADSPFYGYTF. In nucleotides, the CDR3 is TGTGCCAGCAGCTTAGCGGACAGCCCGTTTTATGGCTACACCTTC.

This chain uses TRBV28 with TRBJ2-6; D is ambiguous. CDR1 MDHEN and CDR2 SYDVKM come from the germline V gene. The ends were cut back, 2 bases at V and 4 bases at J, with 12 bases in the middle. The CDR3 runs to 16 residues. CDR3 amino acids: CASSLVGNSGANVLTF. CDR3 bases: TGTGCCAGCAGTTTAGTGGGAAACTCCGGGGCCAACGTCCTGACTTTC.

This clonotype was seen many times. The chain recombines TRBV20-1 with TRBJ2-7, with 7 bases matching TRBD2. The CDR3 has 15 residues. V shed 3 bases, J shed 6 bases, and the junction held 14 bases outside the gene matches. Germline CDR1 reads DFQATT; CDR2 reads SNEGSKA (reference sequence). Here the CDR3 DNA reads TGCAGTGCTAGTATTGGACTAGTGGGGAGTCGCGAGCAGTACTTC. It encodes CSASIGLVGSREQYF.

As for this clonotype: The CDR3 end shows no conserved phenylalanine or tryptophan, and so a read error is likely. V and J are TRBV11-3 and TRBJ2-7, with 15 bases lining up with TRBD2. The CDR3 loop spans 18 amino acids. Trimming cost V 5 bases and J 0 bases; bases outside gene matches: 8. Germline assignment: CDR1 SGHNT and CDR2 YENEEA. CDR3 sequence (DNA): TGTGCCAGCAGCGTCGGACTAGCGGGAGGGCCCAACTCCTACGAGCAGTACTCC. Amino acid sequence: CASSVGLAGGPNSYEQYS.

This clonotype has ten or more counts. V usage is TRBV20-1 and J usage is TRBJ2-7; D gene uncertain. The CDR3 extends over 12 amino acids. Germline V lookup: CDR1 DFQATT, CDR2 SNEGSKA (reference sequence). Trimming took 1 base from V and 6 from J, leaving 10 bases between them. As DNA, the CDR3 is TGCAGTGCTAGAGCCAGGACCCTCGAGCAGTACTTC. It codes for CSARARTLEQYF.

This clonotype was seen many times. This sequence joins TRBV2 and TRBJ2-1; 8 bases are shared with TRBD1. Germline CDR1 reads SNHLY; CDR2 reads FYNNEI. J was trimmed by 1 base and V by 2 bases; bases with no gene match: 4. The CDR3 spans 16 residues. DNA for the CDR3: TGTGCCAGCAGTGAACAGGGGGCGCGGTCCTACAATGAGCAGTTCTTC. It is translated as CASSEQGARSYNEQFF.

The chain recombines TRBV28 with TRBJ2-7, with TRBD1 matching 9 bases. CDR3 length: 14 amino acids. The germline gives CDR1 MDHEN, CDR2 SYDVKM. Here the CDR3 DNA reads TGTACCGGCAGCATGGACAGGGGTATCTACGAGCAGTACTTC. It is translated as CTGSMDRGIYEQYF.

In its sample, this clonotype was seen many times. The rearrangement links TRBV12-3 or TRBV12-4 to TRBJ1-5; D unclear. Trimming stripped 3 bases from V and 0 bases from J, with 12 bases between. This CDR3 region has 16 residues. DNA for the CDR3: TGTGCCAGCAGTTTGCGGACCGCCAATAGCAATCAGCCCCAGCATTTT. Amino acids: CASSLRTANSNQPQHF.

In its sample, this clonotype was seen many times. This sequence joins TRBV11-3 and TRBJ1-5, with 7 positions matching TRBD1. Losses at the gene ends were 5 bases for V and 1 base for J; bases not matched to a gene: 2. CDR1 is SGHNT, CDR2 YENEEA, per germline. The CDR3 contains 14 residues. CDR3 bases: TGTGCCAGCAGCCAGGGGGGAAGCAATCAGCCCCAGCATTTT. Residues: CASSQGGSNQPQHF. Supplemented by reference TRBV11-3 and TRBJ1-5, the full variable domain reads EAGVVQSPRYKIIEKKQPVAFWCNPISGHNTLYWYLQNLGQGPELLIRYENEEAVDDSQLPKDRFSAERLKGVDSTLKIQPAELGDSAVYLCASSQGGSNQPQHFGDGTRLSIL.

This clonotype came up a few times. The rearrangement joins TRBV24-1 to TRBJ2-7; D not certain. V shed 9 bases and J shed 1 base, with 9 bases lying between them. The CDR3 has 12 amino acids. Germline CDR1 and CDR2: KGHDR and SFDVKD. CDR3 nucleotide sequence: TGTGCCACCTCAGACAATTCCTACGAGCAGTACTTC. It translates to CATSDNSYEQYF.

This clonotype was recorded many times. The genes are TRBV20-1 and TRBJ2-2, with D perhaps TRBD1 or TRBD2 (5 bases each). The CDR3 length is 14 residues. CDR1 and CDR2 (germline): DFQATT, SNEGSKA (reference sequence). The V gene lost 3 bases and the J gene lost 4 bases, with 12 bases spanning the gap. The DNA for the CDR3 is TGCAGTGCTAGCTTCGGGGCCAGCACCGGGGAGCTGTTTTTT. Its protein product is CSASFGASTGELFF.

This clonotype was counted many times. The chain combines TRBV7-9 with TRBJ1-2, with TRBD1 matching 10 bases. The CDR3 spans 15 residues. Trimming removed 5 bases from V and 4 bases from J; junction bases left unmatched: 7. The germline V gene has CDR1 SEHNR and CDR2 FQNEAQ (reference sequence). The chain's CDR3 is CASSHGQGDPYGYTF. As DNA, the CDR3 is TGTGCCAGCAGCCATGGACAGGGGGATCCCTATGGCTACACCTTC.

Concerning this clonotype: This may be a read error: a much more frequent sequence differs by one nucleotide. The V gene is TRBV7-9, the J gene TRBJ2-3, with D possibly TRBD2 on 5 matching bases. The germline V gene encodes CDR1 SEHNR and CDR2 FQNEAQ (reference sequence). CDR3 length: 13 residues. In nucleotides, the CDR3 is TGTGTCAGCTTAGCGTATAGCACAGATACGCAGTATTTT. Translation: CVSLAYSTDTQYF.

This clonotype was observed at least ten times. The junction does not match germline at one end; this may be a read error. The V gene is TRBV7-7, the J gene TRBJ2-6, with D unresolved. From germline, CDR1 is SSHAT and CDR2 FNYEAQ (reference sequence). CDR3 length: 13 amino acids. The CDR3 loop is CASSYSGANVLTF. CDR3 nucleotide sequence: TGTGCTAGCAGTTACTCTGGGGCCAACGTCCTGACTTTC.

This sequence joins TRBV5-6 and TRBJ1-2, with a possible D match to TRBD1 (5 bases). The CDR3 extends over 14 amino acids. The V end was cut by 2 bases, the J end by 8 bases, with 16 bases between. CDR1 is SGHDT, CDR2 YYEEEE, per germline. CDR3 region: CASSFTDRGGGYTF. The CDR3 nucleotides are TGTGCCAGCAGCTTTACGGATAGGGGAGGCGGCTACACCTTC.

The chain employs TRBV6-5 and TRBJ1-1; D gene ambiguous. The V and J ends lost 0 bases and 3 bases respectively, with 11 bases between them. In germline, CDR1 is MNHEY, CDR2 SVGAGI. This CDR3 contains 15 residues. CDR3 in DNA: TGTGCCAGCAGTTACTCACGCACCTGGGACACTGAAGCTTTCTTT. This translates into CASSYSRTWDTEAFF.

This clonotype showed up many times. V is TRBV9 and J is TRBJ2-7, with D possibly TRBD1 on 5 matching bases. Germline CDR1 is SGDLS and CDR2 is YYNGEE. V was shortened by 0 bases and J by 2 bases, with 15 bases between the two germline ends. The CDR3 totals 16 residues. CDR3 nucleotides: TGTGCCAGCAGCGTAGCTACCGGGCTAGGGGCCTACGAGCAGTACTTC. It yields the protein CASSVATGLGAYEQYF.

This clonotype has at least ten counts. The V call is TRBV5-6, the J call TRBJ2-1, with TRBD2 matching over 7 bases. The germline gives CDR1 SGHDT, CDR2 YYEEEE. This CDR3 comprises 15 residues. Trimming removed 4 bases from V and 2 bases from J; junction bases left unmatched: 6. The CDR3 bases are TGTGCCAGCAGCCTTACTAGCGCCGCCTACAATGAGCAGTTCTTC. It specifies CASSLTSAAYNEQFF.

In its sample, this clonotype was seen a few times. This chain links TRBV15 with TRBJ2-5; D gene unclear. Germline V gives CDR1 LNHNV, CDR2 YYDKDF (reference sequence). Trimming stripped 1 base from V and 3 bases from J, with 15 bases between. The CDR3 covers 16 residues. CDR3 amino acids: CATSRAPPRRKETQYF. CDR3 sequence (DNA): TGTGCCACCAGCAGAGCCCCCCCTAGGAGAAAAGAGACCCAGTACTTC.